The clone carrying this T cell receptor (beta chain) was picked up many times. As yet, its antigen is unknown. The time point: persistent/refractory GD, antithyroid drugs over 5 years with positive TRAb. The TCR library used RNA extracted from PBMCs. Graves' disease diagnosis used American Thyroid Association guidelines. HTBI primers from iRepertoire and Arm-PCR of CDR3 regions yielded the TCR beta libraries. Each CDR3 protein gets one entry after TCRdb re-called the multiplex PCR reads with MiXCR. The sample has 310,000 or so distinct CDR3 sequences; around 20% are singletons. The data were obtained in a study of regulatory T cells in long-lasting Graves disease. CDR3 length: 16 residues. The ends were cut back, 2 bases at V and 3 bases at J, with 16 bases in the middle. Germline lookup yields CDR1 MNHEY and CDR2 SVGEGT. Findings and limits, study-wide: Peripheral blood alone, not thyroid tissue, underwent study. Persistent Graves' patients possessed reduced TCR diversity relative to recently diagnosed ones. Persistent disease favored TRBV28, TRBJ1-2 and TRBJ2-5.

The sample here was peripheral blood mononuclear cells (PBMCs), taken when the disease was refractory, from a patient treated with antithyroid drugs. This TCR came from a female donor with Graves disease. This rearrangement joins TRBV6-2 or TRBV6-3 to TRBJ1-2; a possible D gene is TRBD1 (5 bases). CDR3: CASSYHLVQGDYGYTF. The CDR3 bases are TGTGCCAGCAGTTACCACCTCGTGCAGGGTGACTATGGCTACACCTTC.